This entry lists 24 T cell receptor beta chains sequenced from one sample in a study of cytomegalovirus exposure and HLA in healthy donors. The PCR ran on 60 Vbeta and 13 Jbeta primers. Profiling relied on immunoSEQ multiplex PCR, and the TCRdb table lists in-frame clones only, not all of them. This table has 100,000 to 150,000 clones, around 77% appearing once. Sequenced material: PBMCs. These receptors were taken from a male donor in good health and CMV-seropositive.

The chain links TRBV11-3 to TRBJ2-1; 8 bases are shared with TRBD1. V trimming: 5 bases; J trimming: 8 bases; junction bases outside the gene matches: 11. The length of the CDR3 is 15 residues. CDR1 and CDR2 (germline): SGHNT, YENEEA. In DNA form, the CDR3 reads TGTGCCAGCAGCACCGGACAGGGAAGGCGCGATGAGCAGTTCTTC. This codes for CASSTGQGRRDEQFF.

The V call is TRBV5-6, the J call TRBJ1-1; D gene ambiguous. The CDR3 runs 13 residues. Trimming removed 0 bases at V and 7 bases at J, with 10 bases between. CDR1 and CDR2 from the germline V gene are SGHDT and YYEEEE. The CDR3 loop is CASSLVYSYEAFF. CDR3 DNA sequence: TGTGCCAGCAGCTTGGTTTACAGCTATGAAGCTTTCTTT.

V usage is TRBV28 and J usage is TRBJ2-7, with a weak D call TRBD2 (6 bases). From germline, CDR1 is MDHEN and CDR2 SYDVKM. Trimming shortened V by 2 bases and J by 2 bases, and 13 bases separated the two germline ends. The CDR3 contains 15 residues. The CDR3 DNA reads as TGTGCCAGCAGTTTAGGTGGGAGCGGGCCCTACGAGCAGTACTTC. It encodes CASSLGGSGPYEQYF.

This sequence joins TRBV11-1 and TRBJ2-3; possibly TRBD2 for D (7 bases). Per germline, CDR1 SGHAT and CDR2 FQDESV (reference sequence). CDR3 length equals 15 residues. Trimming shortened V by 4 bases and J by 4 bases, and 15 bases separated the two germline ends. The CDR3 DNA sequence: TGTGCCAGCAGCTCTAGAGGGGGGGCCGCAGATACGCAGTATTTT. Its protein product is CASSSRGGAADTQYF.

The table lists this clone with a few counts. This chain connects TRBV6-6 to TRBJ1-6, with D unclear. From germline, CDR1 is MNHNY and CDR2 SVGAGI (reference sequence). The V end was cut by 6 bases, the J end by 5 bases, with 14 bases between. The length of the CDR3 is 15 residues. In DNA form, the CDR3 reads TGTGCCAGCAGACTCCTCGAGGCTGATAATTCACCCCTCCACTTT. Translation: CASRLLEADNSPLHF.

The genes are TRBV28 and TRBJ1-2, with D possibly matching TRBD1 (6 bases). CDR3 length: 14 residues. V lost 8 bases and J 3 bases, leaving 16 bases between the germline ends. Looked up from germline, CDR1 is MDHEN and CDR2 is SYDVKM. CDR3: CASRPQQGDYGYTF. CDR3 sequence (DNA): TGTGCCAGCCGCCCCCAACAGGGAGACTATGGCTACACCTTC.

This chain connects TRBV6-5 to TRBJ2-4, with unresolved D. This CDR3 has 14 residues. CDR1 is MNHEY and CDR2 is SVGAGI in the germline V gene. Trimming left V 6 bases short and J 2 bases short, with 11 bases between. The CDR3 loop is CASSFLGTKNIQYF. The CDR3 nucleotides are TGTGCCAGCAGCTTCCTAGGCACCAAAAACATTCAGTACTTC.

V gene TRBV2 combines with J gene TRBJ1-5; TRBD1 is a possible D gene (6 bases). Trimming took 1 base from V and 2 from J, leaving 9 bases between them. Germline V CDR1 and CDR2: SNHLY, FYNNEI. The CDR3 is made up of 15 amino acids. The CDR3 DNA is TGTGCCAGCAGTGAAGAGGCAGGGGGCAATCAGCCCCAGCATTTT. This encodes CASSEEAGGNQPQHF.

The gene calls are TRBV6-5 and TRBJ2-3, with 9 bases aligning to TRBD1. CDR1 and CDR2 from the germline V gene are MNHEY and SVGAGI. The CDR3 spans 15 residues. Trimming cost V 7 bases and J 6 bases; bases outside gene matches: 11. CDR3 in DNA: TGTGCCAGCAAGGTGGAACAGGGGGCGACTGATACGCAGTATTTT. Its protein product is CASKVEQGATDTQYF.

The chain joins TRBV19 to TRBJ2-2; D perhaps matches TRBD2 (6 bases). The V end was cut by 5 bases, the J end by 1 base, with 17 bases between. The CDR3 contains 17 residues. Germline CDR1 LNHDA, CDR2 SQIVND (reference sequence). CDR3 protein: CASSGRNGGRNTGELFF. DNA for the CDR3: TGTGCCAGTAGTGGCAGGAACGGGGGAAGGAACACCGGGGAGCTGTTTTTT.

The chain employs TRBV28 and TRBJ2-7, with D possibly matching TRBD1 (5 bases). This CDR3 has 11 residues. Trimming removed 5 bases at V and 12 bases at J, with 14 bases between. The V gene's germline CDR1 is MDHEN and CDR2 SYDVKM. The CDR3 spells CASSRQSVRYF. The CDR3 nucleotides read TGTGCCAGCAGTCGACAGTCCGTCCGGTACTTC.

V and J are TRBV19 and TRBJ2-3, with D maybe TRBD1 (6 bases). The CDR3 covers 14 residues. CDR1 and CDR2 from the germline V gene are LNHDA and SQIVND (reference sequence). Trimming pared 3 bases from V and 2 bases from J, leaving 9 bases between. The CDR3 coding sequence is TGTGCCAGTAGTATCGGACAGCTCACAGATACGCAGTATTTT. The encoded protein is CASSIGQLTDTQYF.

V gene TRBV6-1 combines with J gene TRBJ2-1, with D unresolved. The V gene's germline CDR1 is MNHNS and CDR2 SASEGT. With 7 bases removed from V and 9 bases from J, the gap between germline ends came to 16 bases. CDR3 length equals 13 residues. The CDR3 bases are TGTGCCAGCATTCTCGCGGAGAGTCCTGAGCAGTTCTTC. It specifies CASILAESPEQFF.

V is TRBV18 and J is TRBJ2-5; a possible D gene is TRBD1 (5 bases). This CDR3 contains 14 residues. The V gene's germline CDR1 is KGHSH and CDR2 LQKENI. V was cut by 3 bases and J by 5 bases, with 13 bases left in between. The CDR3 protein is CASSPKGRGETQYF. The CDR3 region has the DNA TGTGCCAGCTCACCGAAGGGGCGCGGCGAGACCCAGTACTTC.

The CDR3 nucleotides are TGTGCCACCAGCATCTTACCGGGACAGGGGTTCGCGAGCTCTGGGGCCAACGTCCTGACTTTC. It encodes CATSILPGQGFASSGANVLTF. This chain links TRBV15 with TRBJ2-6; TRBD1 matches at 10 bases. The ends lost 4 bases at V and 0 bases at J; junction bases unmatched: 15. The germline gives CDR1 LNHNV, CDR2 YYDKDF (reference sequence). The CDR3 is 21 residues long. Combining the CDR3 with reference TRBV15 and TRBJ2-6 gives the whole variable domain DAMVIQNPRYQVTQFGKPVTLSCSQTLNHNVMYWYQQKSSQAPKLLFHYYDKDFNNEADTPDNFQSRRPNTSFCFLDIRSPGLGDTAMYLCATSILPGQGFASSGANVLTFGAGSRLTVL.

This chain uses TRBV9 with TRBJ2-7, with D possibly being TRBD2 (6 bases). The CDR3 is 15 amino acids. The V and J ends lost 4 bases and 2 bases respectively, with 16 bases between them. Germline V CDR1 and CDR2: SGDLS, YYNGEE. In nucleotides, the CDR3 is TGTGCCAGCAGCCCCCACATCGGGGGTGCCTACGAGCAGTACTTC. Protein product: CASSPHIGGAYEQYF. The full variable domain, in which reference TRBV9 and TRBJ2-7 provide the parts outside the CDR3, is DSGVTQTPKHLITATGQRVTLRCSPRSGDLSVYWYQQSLDQGLQFLIQYYNGEERAKGNILERFSAQQFPDLHSELNLSSLELGDSALYFCASSPHIGGAYEQYFGPGTRLTVT.

The chain carries TRBV29-1 and TRBJ1-1, with D perhaps matching TRBD1 (5 bases). This CDR3 region has 13 residues. Trimming pared 7 bases from V and 5 bases from J, leaving 17 bases between. Looked up from germline, CDR1 is SQVTM and CDR2 is ANQGSEA. DNA for the CDR3: TGCAGCGGTACGGGGGAAATGGGGACTGAAGCTTTCTTT. This sequence encodes CSGTGEMGTEAFF.

In its sample, this clone ranks as medium-sized (0.01 to 0.1%). V and J are TRBV6-4 and TRBJ2-2; no reliable D call. This CDR3 has 13 residues. Per germline, CDR1 MRHNA and CDR2 SNTAGT. Trimming took off 4 bases at V and 6 bases at J, with 9 bases between the two ends. CDR3 sequence: CASSGNEAGELFF. The CDR3 nucleotides read TGTGCCAGCAGTGGAAATGAGGCCGGGGAGCTGTTTTTT.

A note on this clone: Other DNA sequences within the sample encode an identical CDR3. The J gene is TRBJ2-1, the V gene TRBV7-8; tentatively, D is TRBD1 (6 bases). Germline V CDR1 and CDR2: SGHVS, FQNEAQ. Trimming left V 4 bases short and J 14 bases short, with 18 bases between. This CDR3 has 13 amino acids. The DNA for the CDR3 is TGTGCCAGCAGCTCCGCCGAGGGGGTAAAGGAGTTCTTC. Its protein product is CASSSAEGVKEFF.

The rearrangement joins TRBV6-1 to TRBJ2-7; D may be TRBD2 (6 bases). The CDR3 is 13 residues long. V was shortened by 6 bases and J by 7 bases, with 16 bases between the two germline ends. The germline V gene encodes CDR1 MNHNS and CDR2 SASEGT. The CDR3 region is CASRTSPGEEQYF. In DNA, the CDR3 is TGTGCCAGCAGAACGTCCCCGGGGGAGGAGCAGTACTTC.

The CDR3 is CASTSLGQGRHTQYF. Written as DNA, the CDR3 is TGTGCCAGTACCTCCCTGGGACAGGGGAGGCATACGCAGTATTTT. V gene TRBV28 combines with J gene TRBJ2-3; 10 nucleotides match TRBD1. The CDR3 contains 15 residues. The ends lost 9 bases at V and 7 bases at J; junction bases unmatched: 13. The germline gives CDR1 MDHEN, CDR2 SYDVKM.

The CDR3 loop is CASSPTGGNSPLHF. The CDR3, as DNA: TGTGCCAGCAGTCCGACAGGAGGAAATTCACCCCTCCACTTT. This chain links TRBV2 with TRBJ1-6; D possibly corresponds to TRBD1 (6 bases). The V gene's germline CDR1 is SNHLY and CDR2 FYNNEI. This CDR3 comprises 14 residues. The ends were cut back, 5 bases at V and 7 bases at J, with 12 bases in the middle.

This sequence joins TRBV29-1 and TRBJ1-2, with D possibly TRBD1 on 5 matching bases. V was cut by 7 bases and J by 4 bases, with 10 bases left in between. The CDR3 is 11 residues long. Germline assignment: CDR1 SQVTM and CDR2 ANQGSEA. The CDR3 DNA reads TGCAGCGGCGAGACAGCCTATGGCTACACCTTC. Translation gives CSGETAYGYTF.

The chain uses TRBV10-3 and TRBJ1-1; no definite D call. Germline CDR1 and CDR2: ENHRY and SYGVKD. The CDR3 spans 12 residues. V dropped 0 bases and J dropped 8 bases, with 7 bases sitting between them. The CDR3 region is CAISESSGEAFF. For the CDR3, the DNA is TGTGCCATCAGTGAGTCGTCGGGGGAAGCTTTCTTT.